Following are 8 T cell receptor beta chains from one sample sequenced in a study of CD8 T cells in ankylosing spondylitis. TCRdb independently ran MiXCR on the 5' RACE reads; one entry per CDR3 protein. The sample yields some 26,000 distinct CDR3 sequences, 17% seen once. Sequenced: blood. Source of these receptors: a male donor with ankylosing spondylitis or in good health (not recorded which).

In this sample, this clonotype turned up a few times. The rearrangement joins TRBV29-1 to TRBJ2-3; possible D gene TRBD2, 5 bases. Germline V gene lookup returns CDR1 SQVTM and CDR2 ANQGSEA. The CDR3 extends over 17 amino acids. Between the trimmed V and J ends, which lost 4 bases and 5 bases, there was a span of 25 bases. The CDR3 loop reads CSVGGRTKGSNLDTQYF. In DNA form, the CDR3 reads TGCAGCGTTGGAGGGAGAACCAAAGGGTCGAATTTAGATACGCAGTATTTT.

V usage is TRBV28 and J usage is TRBJ1-5; the D is unclear. CDR1 and CDR2 from the germline V gene are MDHEN and SYDVKM. This CDR3 region has 14 residues. Trimming took off 5 bases at V and 5 bases at J, with 13 bases between the two ends. This CDR3 reads CASSPLGSDQPQHF. The CDR3 nucleotides are TGTGCCAGCAGTCCCCTTGGGTCTGATCAGCCCCAGCATTTT.

For this clonotype: One end of the junction is discordant with germline, which a read error may explain. V is TRBV20-1 and J is TRBJ2-3; 7 nucleotides match TRBD2. The CDR3 is 15 residues long. Germline CDR1 reads DFQATT; CDR2 reads SNEGSKA (reference sequence). The CDR3 DNA reads as TGCGGTGCTAGTAGGGCAGCGGGGAGCACAGATACGCAGTATTTT. Its protein is CGASRAAGSTDTQYF.

The table lists this clonotype with many counts. V usage is TRBV7-9 and J usage is TRBJ2-2, with D perhaps TRBD1 (6 bases). Germline-derived CDR1 and CDR2 are SEHNR and FQNEAQ (reference sequence). Deletions cut 0 bases from V and 4 bases from J, with 9 bases between. This CDR3 contains 15 residues. The CDR3 coding sequence is TGTGCCAGCAGCTTAGCGCCAGGGGCCACCGGGGAGCTGTTTTTT. Amino acids: CASSLAPGATGELFF.

This clonotype was counted many times. The V and J genes are TRBV24-1 and TRBJ2-2, with D hard to call. Germline loops: CDR1 KGHDR, CDR2 SFDVKD. This CDR3 is 13 amino acids long. V lost 5 bases to trimming and J lost 5 bases, with 8 bases between them. The CDR3 sequence is CATSGVWTGELFF. In DNA, the CDR3 is TGTGCCACCAGTGGGGTTTGGACCGGGGAGCTGTTTTTT.

This clonotype was found a few times. The chain combines TRBV6-5 with TRBJ2-2; TRBD1 aligns across 9 bases. There are 15 residues in the CDR3. CDR1 is MNHEY, CDR2 SVGAGI, per germline. V lost 2 bases to trimming and J lost 3 bases; unmatched junction nucleotides: 1. The CDR3 spells CASSYGTGYTGELFF. CDR3 bases: TGTGCCAGCAGTTACGGGACAGGGTACACCGGGGAGCTGTTTTTT.

The table lists this clonotype with a few counts. The rearrangement uses TRBV20-1 and TRBJ2-5, with D possibly TRBD1 on 6 matching bases. Germline CDR1 reads DFQATT; CDR2 reads SNEGSKA (reference sequence). CDR3 length equals 15 residues. V lost 5 bases and J lost 2, with 18 bases in between. CDR3 loop: CSAAPSQGTQETQYF. DNA of the CDR3: TGCAGTGCTGCCCCCTCCCAGGGGACACAAGAGACCCAGTACTTC.

The chain links TRBV6-5 to TRBJ2-1; D is undetermined. The CDR3 has 14 residues. The germline V and J ends were trimmed by 7 bases and 8 bases, with 18 bases remaining between them. Germline V lookup: CDR1 MNHEY, CDR2 SVGAGI. The CDR3 DNA reads TGTGCCAGCACATCAAGGACGTCGGTGGATGAGCAGTTCTTC. The encoded protein is CASTSRTSVDEQFF.